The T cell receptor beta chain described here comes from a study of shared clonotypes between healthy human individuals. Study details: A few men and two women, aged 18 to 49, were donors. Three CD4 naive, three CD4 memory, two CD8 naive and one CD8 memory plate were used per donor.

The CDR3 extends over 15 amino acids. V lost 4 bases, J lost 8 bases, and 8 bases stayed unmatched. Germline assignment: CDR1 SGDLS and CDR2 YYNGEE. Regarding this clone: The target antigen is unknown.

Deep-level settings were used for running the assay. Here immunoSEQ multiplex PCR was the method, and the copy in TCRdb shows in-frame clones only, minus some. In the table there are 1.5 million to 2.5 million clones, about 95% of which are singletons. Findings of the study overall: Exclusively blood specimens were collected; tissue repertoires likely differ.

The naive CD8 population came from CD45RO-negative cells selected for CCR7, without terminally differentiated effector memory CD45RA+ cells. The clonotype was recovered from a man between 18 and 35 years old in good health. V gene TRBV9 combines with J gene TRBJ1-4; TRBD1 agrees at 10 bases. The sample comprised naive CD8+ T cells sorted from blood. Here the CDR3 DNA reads TGTGCCAGCAGCCCAAAGACAGGGGGCGAGGAAAAACTGTTTTTT. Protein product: CASSPKTGGEEKLFF.